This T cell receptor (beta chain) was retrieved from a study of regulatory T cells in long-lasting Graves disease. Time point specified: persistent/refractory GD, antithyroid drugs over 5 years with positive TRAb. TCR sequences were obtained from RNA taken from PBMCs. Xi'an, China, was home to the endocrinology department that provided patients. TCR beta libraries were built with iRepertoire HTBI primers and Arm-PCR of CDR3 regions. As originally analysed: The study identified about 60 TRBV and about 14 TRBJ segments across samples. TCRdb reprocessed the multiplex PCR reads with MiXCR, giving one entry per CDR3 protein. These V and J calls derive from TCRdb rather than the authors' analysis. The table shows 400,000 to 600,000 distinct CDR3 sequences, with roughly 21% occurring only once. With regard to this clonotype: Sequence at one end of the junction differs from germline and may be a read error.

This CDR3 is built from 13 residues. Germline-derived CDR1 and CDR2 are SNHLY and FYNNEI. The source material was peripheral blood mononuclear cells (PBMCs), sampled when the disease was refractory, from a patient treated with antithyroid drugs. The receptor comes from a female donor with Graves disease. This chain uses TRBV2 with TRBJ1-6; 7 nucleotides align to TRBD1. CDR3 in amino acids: CASRGQAVSPLRF. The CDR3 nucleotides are TGTGCCAGCCGCGGACAGGCGGTTTCACCCCTCCGCTTT.